Detailed here is one T cell receptor (beta chain). What it binds is not known. A second about 7 to 12 cycle PCR used barcoded and J-beta primers. Via MiXCR, TCRdb re-called the 5' RACE reads, giving one row per CDR3 protein. The data show 1.6 million or so distinct CDR3 sequences, 30% to 40% seen once. These data originate in a study of blood T cells in healthy people across ages. Study conclusions and caveats: Considered underestimates were the diversity estimates obtained from one million T cells.

The germline V gene encodes CDR1 DFQATT and CDR2 SNEGSKA (reference sequence). Trimming stripped 3 bases from V and 1 base from J, with 9 bases between. CDR3 length equals 13 residues. The genes are TRBV20-1 and TRBJ1-1, with D unresolved. This TCR came from a woman in her twenties or thirties in good health. The sequencing sample was made of blood. The CDR3 is CSARVDGNTEAFF. Here the CDR3 DNA reads TGCAGTGCTAGGGTGGACGGGAACACTGAAGCTTTCTTT.